A single sample is the source of the 28 T cell receptor beta chains below, sequenced in a study of cytomegalovirus exposure and HLA in healthy donors. The PCR employed 60 Vbeta primers together with 13 Jbeta primers. The table came from immunoSEQ multiplex PCR; TCRdb's copy has only in-frame clones and leaves some out. Of over 200,000 clones in the sample, 60% to 80% are singletons; the top ten hold approximately 1.8%. The sample was PBMCs. The receptors derive from a male donor in good health and CMV-seronegative.

The rearrangement joins TRBV7-2 to TRBJ2-2; 8 bases match TRBD2. The ends lost 2 bases at V and 1 base at J; junction bases unmatched: 9. Per germline, CDR1 SGHTA and CDR2 FQGNSA. This CDR3 region has 18 residues. In DNA form, the CDR3 reads TGTGCCAGCAGCTTATTAGCGGGGCTGCGCCTGAACACCGGGGAGCTGTTTTTT. Translation gives CASSLLAGLRLNTGELFF.

The chain couples TRBV9 to TRBJ2-7; D might be TRBD2 (6 bases). Trimming took off 3 bases at V and 6 bases at J, with 16 bases between the two ends. The CDR3 runs 14 residues. Germline CDR1 SGDLS, CDR2 YYNGEE. This CDR3 reads CASSAGAEVSEQYF. The CDR3 nucleotides read TGTGCCAGCAGCGCGGGAGCGGAGGTTTCCGAGCAGTACTTC.

The chain recombines TRBV5-1 with TRBJ1-3; D unclear. The V gene lost 0 bases and the J gene lost 2 bases, with 15 bases spanning the gap. This CDR3 region has 17 residues. The germline CDR1 and CDR2 sequences are SGHRS and YFSETQ. The CDR3 spells CASSLAPPTLAGNTIYF. The CDR3 DNA sequence: TGCGCCAGCAGCTTGGCCCCTCCAACCCTAGCTGGAAACACCATATATTTT.

The rearrangement joins TRBV9 to TRBJ1-2; TRBD1 matches at 8 bases. Losses at the gene ends were 0 bases for V and 2 bases for J; bases not matched to a gene: 6. The CDR3 is 16 amino acids. Germline-derived CDR1 and CDR2 are SGDLS and YYNGEE. CDR3 coding DNA: TGTGCCAGCAGCGTAGCTGTTAACAGGGGGAACTATGGCTACACCTTC. It specifies CASSVAVNRGNYGYTF.

The genes are TRBV28 and TRBJ2-1; 7 nucleotides align to TRBD2. V lost 5 bases to trimming and J lost 8 bases; unmatched junction nucleotides: 6. The CDR3 runs 13 residues. The V gene's germline CDR1 is MDHEN and CDR2 SYDVKM. As DNA, the CDR3 is TGTGCCAGCAGTCCTCGGCGGGGGTATGAGCAGTTCTTC. Its translation is CASSPRRGYEQFF. Based on the CDR3 plus reference TRBV28 and TRBJ2-1, the full variable domain is DVKVTQSSRYLVKRTGEKVFLECVQDMDHENMFWYRQDPGLGLRLIYFSYDVKMKEKGDIPEGYSVSREKKERFSLILESASTNQTSMYLCASSPRRGYEQFFGPGTRLTVL.

The genes are TRBV30 and TRBJ2-7, with D possibly TRBD2 on 5 matching bases. V lost 1 base and J lost 5, with 12 bases in between. Germline CDR1 is GTSNPN and CDR2 is SVGIG (reference sequence). The CDR3 loop spans 13 amino acids. The CDR3 sequence: CAWSARAVHEQYF. The CDR3 coding sequence is TGTGCCTGGAGTGCGAGGGCAGTCCACGAGCAGTACTTC.

This chain connects TRBV6-5 to TRBJ2-7; weak D call: TRBD1 (6 bases). Germline V lookup: CDR1 MNHEY, CDR2 SVGAGI. This CDR3 region has 14 residues. Trimming stripped 5 bases from V and 5 bases from J, with 16 bases between. In DNA form, the CDR3 reads TGTGCCAGCAGTGCCGGACAGACACTAAACGAGCAGTACTTC. Translation: CASSAGQTLNEQYF.

The V and J genes are TRBV9 and TRBJ2-7, with TRBD1 as a possible D gene (6 bases). V was trimmed by 0 bases and J by 2 bases, leaving 9 bases between them. Per germline, CDR1 SGDLS and CDR2 YYNGEE. CDR3 length: 14 amino acids. The CDR3 here is CASSVEDRPYEQYF. DNA of the CDR3: TGTGCCAGCAGCGTAGAGGACAGACCCTACGAGCAGTACTTC.

This clone has a handful of counts. The chain joins TRBV4-3 to TRBJ1-1; D possibly corresponds to TRBD1 (5 bases). Germline CDR1 and CDR2: LGHNA and YSLEER. V was pared by 0 bases and J by 4 bases, with 15 bases between. The CDR3 consists of 16 residues. CDR3 DNA sequence: TGCGCCAGCAGCCAAGATTTGTCCAGGGTGGGCACTGAAGCTTTCTTT. This codes for CASSQDLSRVGTEAFF.

The chain uses TRBV6-5 and TRBJ1-2; 8 bases align to TRBD1. CDR3 size: 15 residues. V gave up 2 bases and J gave up 4 bases; unmatched junction bases: 6. The V gene's germline CDR1 is MNHEY and CDR2 SVGAGI. The CDR3 protein is CASSYRTGLVYGYTF. As DNA, the CDR3 is TGTGCCAGCAGTTACAGGACAGGGTTGGTCTATGGCTACACCTTC.

V usage is TRBV5-4 and J usage is TRBJ2-3; 8 bases are shared with TRBD2. Trimming took 0 bases from V and 1 from J; bases not matched to a gene: 4. The CDR3 length is 16 residues. Germline loops: CDR1 SGHNT, CDR2 YYREEE (reference sequence). In DNA, the CDR3 is TGTGCCAGCAGCTTGGCAGCGGGGGCCCGCACAGATACGCAGTATTTT. It codes for CASSLAAGARTDTQYF.

This rearrangement joins TRBV27 to TRBJ2-1; the D is unclear. V lost 6 bases and J lost 5, with 5 bases in between. The CDR3 has 11 residues. Germline lookup yields CDR1 MNHEY and CDR2 SMNVEV (reference sequence). CDR3 sequence reads: CASSSHNEQFF. The CDR3 DNA reads TGTGCCAGCAGCTCTCACAATGAGCAGTTCTTC.

V and J are TRBV13 and TRBJ2-2, with D unclear. Trimming removed 4 bases from V and 3 bases from J, with 12 bases in between. The CDR3 contains 15 residues. Looked up from germline, CDR1 is PRHDT and CDR2 is FYEKMQ (reference sequence). The CDR3: CASSSSQDYTGELFF. In DNA, the CDR3 is TGTGCCAGCAGCTCGAGCCAGGATTACACCGGGGAGCTGTTTTTT.

V gene TRBV5-1 combines with J gene TRBJ2-7; possible D gene TRBD2, 5 bases. This CDR3 comprises 14 residues. Trimming took 6 bases from V and 1 from J, leaving 14 bases between them. Germline V gene sequence: CDR1 SGHRS, CDR2 YFSETQ. CDR3 region: CASTSEGMSYEQYF. In DNA, the CDR3 is TGCGCCAGCACCTCTGAGGGAATGTCCTACGAGCAGTACTTC.

The rearrangement links TRBV9 to TRBJ2-5, with D maybe TRBD2 (7 bases). V dropped 0 bases and J dropped 4 bases, with 13 bases sitting between them. Germline V gives CDR1 SGDLS, CDR2 YYNGEE. The CDR3 runs to 15 residues. This CDR3 is CASSVVGGLAETQYF. The CDR3, as DNA: TGTGCCAGCAGCGTAGTGGGGGGGCTAGCAGAGACCCAGTACTTC.

The table lists this clone with a few counts. This CDR3 is also generated by other DNA sequences in the sample. This rearrangement joins TRBV19 to TRBJ2-1, with D perhaps TRBD2 (5 bases). The germline V and J ends were trimmed by 6 bases and 0 bases, with 6 bases remaining between them. CDR1 and CDR2 (germline): LNHDA, SQIVND (reference sequence). The CDR3 has 13 residues. The CDR3 protein is CASSSGSYNEQFF. DNA for the CDR3: TGTGCCAGTAGCAGCGGCTCCTACAATGAGCAGTTCTTC.

The chain links TRBV29-1 to TRBJ2-7, with 7 bases identical to TRBD1. Trimming at V came to 3 bases and at J to 5 bases, leaving 10 bases not matched to a gene. The germline CDR1 and CDR2 sequences are SQVTM and ANQGSEA. There are 14 residues in the CDR3. The CDR3 region has the DNA TGCAGCGTTGAGGAGACAGGGTGGGCCCACGAGCAGTACTTC. Translating gives CSVEETGWAHEQYF.

The V and J genes are TRBV30 and TRBJ2-5, with 7 bases matching TRBD1. CDR3 size: 13 residues. The junction had 8 bases not matched to a gene; V was cut back by 4 bases and J by 6 bases. Germline V lookup: CDR1 GTSNPN, CDR2 SVGIG (reference sequence). Written as DNA, the CDR3 is TGTGCCTGGAAGGGAAGGGGGCTAAAGACCCAGTACTTC. Translating it yields CAWKGRGLKTQYF.

The chain carries TRBV5-1 and TRBJ2-5; possible D gene TRBD1, 6 bases. The closer fit of TRBJ2-7 to the DNA end suggests the J call may be wrong. The CDR3 has 13 amino acids. Per the germline V gene, CDR1 is SGHRS and CDR2 is YFSETQ. The CDR3 DNA sequence: TGCGCCAGCAGCTGGGGACAAGCCTACGAGCAGTACTTC. This encodes CASSWGQAYEQYF.

The rearrangement links TRBV5-1 to TRBJ1-1; weak D call: TRBD1 (6 bases). The CDR3 length is 13 residues. Per germline, CDR1 SGHRS and CDR2 YFSETQ. V was clipped by 8 bases and J by 5 bases, with 16 bases between them. The CDR3, as DNA: TGCGCCAGTGAATCAGGGGATCAGACTGAAGCTTTCTTT. This encodes CASESGDQTEAFF.

The DNA for the CDR3 is TGTGCCATCAAAGGGGCGGGAGGGCCAAATGAGCAGTTCTTC. Residues: CAIKGAGGPNEQFF. This chain uses TRBV10-3 with TRBJ2-1, with 9 bases matching TRBD2. Germline CDR1 and CDR2: ENHRY and SYGVKD. After removal of 7 bases from V and 7 bases from J, the junction contained 8 bases not matched to a gene. CDR3 length equals 14 residues.

The V gene is TRBV7-9, the J gene TRBJ1-4; D is perhaps TRBD1 (5 bases). The CDR3 runs to 15 residues. Trimming left V 2 bases short and J 8 bases short, with 15 bases between. Germline V gene data show CDR1 as SEHNR and CDR2 as FQNEAQ (reference sequence). The CDR3 reads CASSLKGQGGEKLFF. The DNA for the CDR3 is TGTGCCAGCAGCTTAAAGGGTCAGGGTGGGGAAAAACTGTTTTTT. The variable domain in full, with the rest retrieved from reference TRBV7-9 and TRBJ1-4, is DTGVSQNPRHKITKRGQNVTFRCDPISEHNRLYWYRQTLGQGPEFLTYFQNEAQLEKSRLLSDRFSAERPKGSFSTLEIQRTEQGDSAMYLCASSLKGQGGEKLFFGSGTQLSVL.

The chain joins TRBV9 to TRBJ2-3; 8 bases are shared with TRBD1. Unmatched junction bases numbered 6, after V lost 2 bases and J lost 1 base. The CDR3 spans 16 residues. The germline gives CDR1 SGDLS, CDR2 YYNGEE. CDR3 amino acids: CASSVPRGRGTDTQYF. For the CDR3, the DNA is TGTGCCAGCAGCGTGCCCAGGGGGCGGGGCACAGATACGCAGTATTTT.

The V and J genes are TRBV5-1 and TRBJ2-1; D is uncertain. The CDR3 is made up of 14 amino acids. In germline, CDR1 is SGHRS, CDR2 YFSETQ. Deletions cut 6 bases from V and 5 bases from J, with 15 bases between. The CDR3 region is CASISDRRNNEQFF. DNA of the CDR3: TGCGCCAGCATCAGCGACCGAAGAAACAATGAGCAGTTCTTC.

This clone was seen a single time. The rearrangement links TRBV30 to TRBJ1-5; D perhaps matches TRBD1 (5 bases). Germline lookup yields CDR1 GTSNPN and CDR2 SVGIG (reference sequence). The CDR3 consists of 17 residues. V lost 1 base to trimming and J lost 2 bases, with 18 bases between them. The CDR3 reads CAWSAPRDWGGNQPQHF. The CDR3 DNA is TGTGCCTGGAGTGCCCCCCGGGACTGGGGAGGCAATCAGCCCCAGCATTTT.

The rearrangement joins TRBV16 to TRBJ2-3; D is perhaps TRBD1 (7 bases). Germline V CDR1 and CDR2: KGHSY, FQNENV. Deletions cut 0 bases from V and 10 bases from J, with 11 bases between. The CDR3 totals 13 residues. The CDR3 DNA reads TGTGCCAGCAGCCAATCGATCAGGGGGGCGCAGTATTTT. Its translation: CASSQSIRGAQYF.

The V and J genes are TRBV6-1 and TRBJ1-1; possibly TRBD1 for D (6 bases). V was shortened by 2 bases and J by 5 bases, with 9 bases between the two germline ends. CDR1 and CDR2 from the germline V gene are MNHNS and SASEGT. The CDR3 loop spans 13 amino acids. CDR3 nucleotide sequence: TGTGCCAGCAGTGAAAGGGGGTGGACTGAAGCTTTCTTT. Translating gives CASSERGWTEAFF.

V usage is TRBV6-4 and J usage is TRBJ2-1; 9 bases are a match to TRBD2. In germline, CDR1 is MRHNA, CDR2 SNTAGT. J was trimmed by 4 bases and V by 4 bases; bases with no gene match: 2. The CDR3 length is 14 residues. CDR3 protein: CASSGSGGYNEQFF. The CDR3 DNA follows: TGTGCCAGCAGTGGAAGCGGGGGGTACAATGAGCAGTTCTTC.